A single sample is the source of the 15 T cell receptor beta chains below, sequenced in a study of cytomegalovirus exposure and HLA in healthy donors (dated by TCRdb to 2016 to 2017). The library was built by means of the immunoSEQ multiplex PCR assay. The clones in this table, taken by TCRdb from immuneACCESS, are in-frame only. Not every clone is retained; where verified, under half of the shortfall comes from an unresolved V gene, and the cause of the rest is unknown. Across this sample there are 150,000 to 200,000 clones, with around nine tenths seen only once. The top ten constitute roughly 2.7% of the sample. Sequencing was carried out using PBMCs. Receptors originate from a man aged 18 to 30 in good health and CMV-seropositive.

The J gene is TRBJ2-7, the V gene TRBV28; 10 bases are a match to TRBD1. V was clipped by 4 bases and J by 1 base; unmatched bases: 7. The V gene's germline CDR1 is MDHEN and CDR2 SYDVKM. The CDR3 is 16 amino acids. The CDR3 DNA sequence: TGTGCCAGCAGTTGGCCGCTGGGACAGGGGTCCTACGAGCAGTACTTC. Protein: CASSWPLGQGSYEQYF.

V gene TRBV7-2 combines with J gene TRBJ2-1, with 14 bases fitting TRBD2. Unmatched junction bases numbered 8, after V lost 3 bases and J lost 10 bases. Germline loops: CDR1 SGHTA, CDR2 FQGNSA. The CDR3 spans 16 residues. The CDR3, as DNA: TGTGCCAGCAGCTTTGCCCGAGGACTAGCGGGGGGAGAGCAGTTCTTC. Translation: CASSFARGLAGGEQFF.

The chain links TRBV2 to TRBJ2-7; 10 positions match TRBD1. With 4 bases clipped from V and 3 bases from J, the junction kept 9 bases outside the gene matches. Germline CDR1 reads SNHLY; CDR2 reads FYNNEI. This CDR3 is built from 16 residues. CDR3 region: CASSAMGQGFDYEQYF. The CDR3 bases are TGTGCCAGCAGTGCGATGGGACAGGGGTTTGACTACGAGCAGTACTTC.

This clone was seen repeatedly, ten times or more. This chain joins TRBV7-9 and TRBJ2-5; 9 bases line up with TRBD1. The CDR3 is made up of 16 amino acids. CDR1 SEHNR and CDR2 FQNEAQ come from the germline V gene (reference sequence). With V trimmed by 4 bases and J by 3 bases, 9 bases remained unmatched. CDR3 loop: CASSSGQGRGEETQYF. CDR3 sequence (DNA): TGTGCCAGCAGCTCGGGACAGGGTAGGGGCGAAGAGACCCAGTACTTC.

This rearrangement joins TRBV30 to TRBJ1-1, with D possibly matching TRBD1 (6 bases). The CDR3 totals 13 residues. The V gene's germline CDR1 is GTSNPN and CDR2 SVGIG (reference sequence). Trimming shortened V by 4 bases and J by 4 bases, and 13 bases separated the two germline ends. CDR3 in amino acids: CAWNSGGSTEAFF. DNA for the CDR3: TGTGCCTGGAACTCGGGGGGCTCCACTGAAGCTTTCTTT.

This sequence joins TRBV5-4 and TRBJ1-5; D may be TRBD1 (5 bases). V was clipped by 3 bases and J by 2 bases, with 12 bases between them. This CDR3 contains 15 residues. CDR1 is SGHNT, CDR2 YYREEE, per germline (reference sequence). As DNA, the CDR3 is TGTGCCAGCAGCTCGGGGGGACCCGGCAATCAGCCCCAGCATTTT. Protein product: CASSSGGPGNQPQHF.

The chain employs TRBV9 and TRBJ2-3; D not resolved. Germline V gene data show CDR1 as SGDLS and CDR2 as YYNGEE. Trimming stripped 3 bases from V and 1 base from J, with 9 bases between. The length of the CDR3 is 14 residues. CDR3 residues: CASSGGDGTDTQYF. CDR3 nucleotide sequence: TGTGCCAGCAGCGGAGGTGACGGCACAGATACGCAGTATTTT.

In the case of this clone: Other DNA sequences from this sample encode an identical CDR3 as well. The genes are TRBV7-9 and TRBJ2-7; D is unresolved. Between the trimmed V and J ends, which lost 3 bases and 3 bases, there was a span of 3 bases. CDR1 SEHNR and CDR2 FQNEAQ come from the germline V gene (reference sequence). The CDR3 runs to 11 residues. DNA of the CDR3: TGTGCCAGCAGCTTCAGCTACGAGCAGTACTTC. Translation gives CASSFSYEQYF.

This rearrangement joins TRBV6-5 to TRBJ2-6, with D unresolved. Trimming stripped 6 bases from V and 7 bases from J, with 7 bases between. Germline V gives CDR1 MNHEY, CDR2 SVGAGI. The CDR3 consists of 12 residues. The CDR3 sequence: CASRRSANVLTF. The CDR3 DNA reads TGTGCCAGCAGACGGAGCGCCAACGTCCTGACTTTC.

This chain links TRBV4-3 with TRBJ2-3; 11 bases fit TRBD2. The germline V gene has CDR1 LGHNA and CDR2 YSLEER. The V segment lost 6 bases and the J segment 5 bases; nucleotides outside the gene matches: 7. This CDR3 is 15 amino acids long. CDR3 region: CASRQLAGGGDTQYF. CDR3 DNA: TGCGCCAGCAGGCAATTAGCGGGAGGGGGAGATACGCAGTATTTT.

The chain joins TRBV7-9 to TRBJ2-7; possibly TRBD1 for D (5 bases). Trimming stripped 1 base from V and 3 bases from J, with 13 bases between. Per the germline V gene, CDR1 is SEHNR and CDR2 is FQNEAQ (reference sequence). The CDR3 runs to 15 residues. The CDR3 region has the DNA TGTGCCAGCAGCTTAGAAGGGCAGGGCAGCTACGAGCAGTACTTC. Translated: CASSLEGQGSYEQYF.

This sequence joins TRBV7-3 and TRBJ2-1; 8 bases line up with TRBD1. Germline CDR1 SGHTA, CDR2 FQGTGA. The CDR3 runs 11 residues. J was trimmed by 14 bases and V by 4 bases; bases with no gene match: 4. In nucleotides, the CDR3 is TGTGCCAGCAGCTCCGGACAGGGAAAGTTCTTC. This sequence encodes CASSSGQGKFF.

V usage is TRBV7-6 and J usage is TRBJ1-2; 7 bases are a match to TRBD1. CDR1 and CDR2 from the germline V gene are SGHVS and FNYEAQ. V was clipped by 0 bases and J by 5 bases; unmatched bases: 6. This CDR3 contains 15 residues. In DNA, the CDR3 is TGTGCCAGCAGCTTAGCGGCAGGGGGGACTTATGGCTACACCTTC. It codes for CASSLAAGGTYGYTF.

This sequence joins TRBV9 and TRBJ2-6; D may be TRBD2 (6 bases). V was trimmed by 6 bases and J by 0 bases, leaving 10 bases between them. The CDR3 loop spans 15 amino acids. Germline CDR1 and CDR2: SGDLS and YYNGEE. CDR3: CASNWGGSGANVLTF. The CDR3 coding sequence is TGTGCCAGCAACTGGGGAGGCTCTGGGGCCAACGTCCTGACTTTC.

The V and J genes are TRBV6-1 and TRBJ1-1, with a weak D call TRBD1 (5 bases). Germline V gives CDR1 MNHNS, CDR2 SASEGT. The germline V and J ends were trimmed by 5 bases and 1 base, with 11 bases remaining between them. CDR3 length: 14 residues. The DNA of the CDR3 is TGTGCCAGCAGTCCACTGACAGAGAACACTGAAGCTTTCTTT. Translating gives CASSPLTENTEAFF.